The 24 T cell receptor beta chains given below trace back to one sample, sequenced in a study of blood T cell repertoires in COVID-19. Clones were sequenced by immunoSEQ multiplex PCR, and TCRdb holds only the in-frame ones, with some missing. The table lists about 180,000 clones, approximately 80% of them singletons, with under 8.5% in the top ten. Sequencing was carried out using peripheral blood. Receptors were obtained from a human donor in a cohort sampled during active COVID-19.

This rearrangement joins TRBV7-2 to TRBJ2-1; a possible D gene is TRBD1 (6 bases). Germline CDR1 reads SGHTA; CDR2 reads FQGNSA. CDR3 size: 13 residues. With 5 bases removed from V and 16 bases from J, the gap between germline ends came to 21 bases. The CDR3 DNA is TGTGCCAGCAGCCCCCGGCGCACAGGGTGGATATTCTTC. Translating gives CASSPRRTGWIFF.

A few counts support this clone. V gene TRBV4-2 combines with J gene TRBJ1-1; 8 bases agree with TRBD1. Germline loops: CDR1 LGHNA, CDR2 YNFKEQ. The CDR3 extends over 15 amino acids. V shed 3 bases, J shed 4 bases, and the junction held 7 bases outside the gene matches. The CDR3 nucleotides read TGTGCCAGCAGCCACGGACAGGGAGGGGGCACTGAAGCTTTCTTT. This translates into CASSHGQGGGTEAFF.

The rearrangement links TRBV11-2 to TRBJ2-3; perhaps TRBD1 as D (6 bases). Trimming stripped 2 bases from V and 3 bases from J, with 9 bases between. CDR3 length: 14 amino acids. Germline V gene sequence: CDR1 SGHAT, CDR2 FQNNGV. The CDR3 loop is CASSLLTGTDTQYF. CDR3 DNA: TGTGCCAGCAGCTTACTGACAGGTACAGATACGCAGTATTTT.

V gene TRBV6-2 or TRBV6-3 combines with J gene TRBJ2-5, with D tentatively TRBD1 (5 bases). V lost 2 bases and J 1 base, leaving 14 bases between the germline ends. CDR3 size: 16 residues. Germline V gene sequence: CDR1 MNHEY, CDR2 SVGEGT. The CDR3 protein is CASSYGRQGGQETQYF. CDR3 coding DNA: TGTGCCAGCAGTTACGGCCGCCAGGGCGGCCAAGAGACCCAGTACTTC.

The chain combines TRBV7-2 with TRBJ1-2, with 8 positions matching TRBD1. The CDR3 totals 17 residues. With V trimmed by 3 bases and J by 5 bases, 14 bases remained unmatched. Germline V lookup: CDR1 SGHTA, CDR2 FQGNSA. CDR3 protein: CASSFPGTGLPIYGYTF. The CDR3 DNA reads TGTGCCAGCAGCTTCCCTGGGACAGGCCTCCCGATATATGGCTACACCTTC.

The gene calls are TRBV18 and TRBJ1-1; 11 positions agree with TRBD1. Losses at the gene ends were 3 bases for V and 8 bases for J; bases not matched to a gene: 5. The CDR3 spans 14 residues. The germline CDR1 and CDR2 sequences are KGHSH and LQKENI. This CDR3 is CASSPGQGASEAFF. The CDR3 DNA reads TGTGCCAGCTCACCCGGACAGGGGGCATCCGAAGCTTTCTTT.

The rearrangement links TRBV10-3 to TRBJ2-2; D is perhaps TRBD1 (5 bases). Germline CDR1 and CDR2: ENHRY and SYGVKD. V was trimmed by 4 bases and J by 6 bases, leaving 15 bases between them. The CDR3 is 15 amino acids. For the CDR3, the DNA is TGTGCCATCAGTGTTTCAGGGATGAGTTCCGGGGAGCTGTTTTTT. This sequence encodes CAISVSGMSSGELFF.

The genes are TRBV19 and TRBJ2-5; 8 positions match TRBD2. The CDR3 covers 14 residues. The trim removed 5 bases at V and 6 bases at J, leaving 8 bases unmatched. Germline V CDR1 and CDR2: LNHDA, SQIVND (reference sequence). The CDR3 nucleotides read TGTGCCAGTAGTCCACCGGGGGGGGAGCAGACCCAGTACTTC. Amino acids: CASSPPGGEQTQYF.

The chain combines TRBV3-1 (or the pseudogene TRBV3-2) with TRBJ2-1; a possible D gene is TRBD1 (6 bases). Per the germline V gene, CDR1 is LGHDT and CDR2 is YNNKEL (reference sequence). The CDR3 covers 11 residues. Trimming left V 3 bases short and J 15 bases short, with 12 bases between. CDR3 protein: CASSHRDIRFF. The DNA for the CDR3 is TGTGCCAGCAGCCACCGGGACATACGGTTCTTC.

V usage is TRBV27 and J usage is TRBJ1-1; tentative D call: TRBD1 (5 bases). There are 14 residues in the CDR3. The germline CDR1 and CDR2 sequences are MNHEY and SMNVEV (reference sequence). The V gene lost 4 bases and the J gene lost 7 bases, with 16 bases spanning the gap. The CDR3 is CASSYTGQLYEAFF. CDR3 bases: TGTGCCAGCAGTTACACCGGACAACTTTATGAAGCTTTCTTT.

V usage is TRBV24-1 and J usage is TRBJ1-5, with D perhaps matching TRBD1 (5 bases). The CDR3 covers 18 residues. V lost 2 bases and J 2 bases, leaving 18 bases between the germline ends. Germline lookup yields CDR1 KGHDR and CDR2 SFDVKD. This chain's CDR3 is CATSDSRGWERGNQPQHF. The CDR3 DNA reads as TGTGCCACCAGTGATTCAAGGGGCTGGGAGCGGGGCAATCAGCCCCAGCATTTT.

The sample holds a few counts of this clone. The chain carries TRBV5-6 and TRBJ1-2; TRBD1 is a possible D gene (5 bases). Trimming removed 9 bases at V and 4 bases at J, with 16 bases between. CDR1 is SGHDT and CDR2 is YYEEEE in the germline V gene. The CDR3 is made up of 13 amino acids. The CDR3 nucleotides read TGTGCCACCTCCGGGGGGGGAGTCTATGGCTACACCTTC. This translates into CATSGGGVYGYTF.

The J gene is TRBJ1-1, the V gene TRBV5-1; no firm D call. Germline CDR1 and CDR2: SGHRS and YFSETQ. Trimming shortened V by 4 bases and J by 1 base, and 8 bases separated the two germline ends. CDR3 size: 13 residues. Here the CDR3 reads CASSPHTNTEAFF. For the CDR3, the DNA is TGCGCCAGCAGCCCACACACGAACACTGAAGCTTTCTTT.

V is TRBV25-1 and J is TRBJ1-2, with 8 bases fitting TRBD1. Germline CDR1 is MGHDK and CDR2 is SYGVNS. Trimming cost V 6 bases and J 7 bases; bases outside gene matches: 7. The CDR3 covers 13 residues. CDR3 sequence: CASSAQGAVGYTF. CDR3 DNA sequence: TGTGCCAGCAGCGCCCAGGGGGCGGTTGGCTACACCTTC.

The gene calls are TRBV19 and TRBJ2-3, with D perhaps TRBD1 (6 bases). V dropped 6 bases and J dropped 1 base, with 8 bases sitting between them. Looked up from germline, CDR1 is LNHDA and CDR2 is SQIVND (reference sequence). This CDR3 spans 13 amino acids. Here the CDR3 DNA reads TGTGCCAGTAGGGGGGCTGGCACAGATACGCAGTATTTT. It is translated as CASRGAGTDTQYF.

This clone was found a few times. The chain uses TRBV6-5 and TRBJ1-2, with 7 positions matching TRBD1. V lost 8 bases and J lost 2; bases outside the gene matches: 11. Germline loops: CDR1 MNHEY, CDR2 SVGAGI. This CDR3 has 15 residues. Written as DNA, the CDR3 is TGTGCCAGCTTAGGAGCCCCGGGACAGAACTATGGCTACACCTTC. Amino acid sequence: CASLGAPGQNYGYTF.

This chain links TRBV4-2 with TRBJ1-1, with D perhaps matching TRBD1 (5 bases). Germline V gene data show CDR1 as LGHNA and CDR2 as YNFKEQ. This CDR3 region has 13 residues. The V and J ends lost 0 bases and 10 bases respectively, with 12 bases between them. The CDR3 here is CASSQDRGAAAFF. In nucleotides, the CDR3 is TGTGCCAGCAGCCAAGACCGCGGGGCAGCAGCTTTCTTT.

The CDR3 loop reads CASSPGNNQPQHF. CDR3 coding DNA: TGTGCCAGCAGCCCAGGTAACAATCAGCCCCAGCATTTT. V usage is TRBV5-6 and J usage is TRBJ1-5, with D hard to call. The CDR3 has 13 amino acids. V lost 4 bases to trimming and J lost 3 bases, with 8 bases between them. Germline CDR1 is SGHDT and CDR2 is YYEEEE. Full variable domain (missing parts from reference TRBV5-6 and TRBJ1-5): DAGVTQSPTHLIKTRGQQVTLRCSPKSGHDTVSWYQQALGQGPQFIFQYYEEEERQRGNFPDRFSGHQFPNYSSELNVNALLLGDSALYLCASSPGNNQPQHFGDGTRLSIL.

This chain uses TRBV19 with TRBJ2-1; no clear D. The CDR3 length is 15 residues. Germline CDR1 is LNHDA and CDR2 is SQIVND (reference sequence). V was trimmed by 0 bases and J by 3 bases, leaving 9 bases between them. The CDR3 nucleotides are TGTGCCAGTAGTATAGACGCGACTTACTACAATGAGCAGTTCTTC. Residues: CASSIDATYYNEQFF.

This chain's CDR3 is CASSLEEGNTDTQYF. CDR3 sequence (DNA): TGCGCCAGCAGCTTGGAGGAGGGGAACACAGATACGCAGTATTTT. The chain employs TRBV5-1 and TRBJ2-3; D is possibly TRBD2 (6 bases). The germline gives CDR1 SGHRS, CDR2 YFSETQ. The ends were cut back, 0 bases at V and 2 bases at J, with 10 bases in the middle. The CDR3 covers 15 residues.

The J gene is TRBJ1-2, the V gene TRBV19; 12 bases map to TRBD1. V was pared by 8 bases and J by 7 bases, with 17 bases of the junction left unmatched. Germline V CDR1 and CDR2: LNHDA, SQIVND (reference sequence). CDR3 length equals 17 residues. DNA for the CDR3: TGTGCCAGTTCTGATCCAAGCGCCGGGACAGGGGGCCTTGGCTACACCTTC. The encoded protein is CASSDPSAGTGGLGYTF.

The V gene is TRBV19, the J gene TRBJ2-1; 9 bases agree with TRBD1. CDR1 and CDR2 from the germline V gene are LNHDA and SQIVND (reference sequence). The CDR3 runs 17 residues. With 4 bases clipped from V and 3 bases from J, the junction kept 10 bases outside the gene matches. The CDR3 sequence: CASSKKTPGQGYNEQFF. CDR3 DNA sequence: TGTGCCAGTAGTAAAAAGACCCCGGGACAGGGCTACAATGAGCAGTTCTTC.

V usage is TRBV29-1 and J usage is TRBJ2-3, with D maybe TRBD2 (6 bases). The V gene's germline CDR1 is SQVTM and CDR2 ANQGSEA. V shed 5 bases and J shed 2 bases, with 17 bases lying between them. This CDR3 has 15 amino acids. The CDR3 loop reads CSVTGGTTITDTQYF. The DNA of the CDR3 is TGCAGCGTTACCGGGGGTACGACCATCACAGATACGCAGTATTTT.

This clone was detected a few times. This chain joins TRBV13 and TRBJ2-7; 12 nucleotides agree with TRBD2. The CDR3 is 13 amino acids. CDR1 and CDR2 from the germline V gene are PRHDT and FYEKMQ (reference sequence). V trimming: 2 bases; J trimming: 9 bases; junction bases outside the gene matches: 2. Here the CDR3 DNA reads TGTGCCAGCAGCTTAAGGGGACTAGCGGGGCAGTACTTC. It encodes CASSLRGLAGQYF.